This T cell receptor (beta chain) was captured in a study of cytomegalovirus exposure and HLA in healthy donors. Study details: From 170 million or so T cells, an earlier analysis saw approximately 120 million unique TCR beta sequences.

Study-wide findings and caveats: Some V segments (TRBV6-2 and TRBV6-3 among them) were excluded as indistinguishable.

The PCR had 60 Vbeta and 13 Jbeta primers. The method was immunoSEQ multiplex PCR; TCRdb's version includes in-frame clones alone and lacks a portion of them. The sample table includes 100,000 to 150,000 clones. Remarks on this clone: The antigen is unknown.

Trimming cost V 2 bases and J 1 base, with 5 bases left between them. Per germline, CDR1 ENHRY and CDR2 SYGVKD. CDR3 length equals 13 residues. The source is a young man in good health and CMV-seronegative. The rearrangement uses TRBV10-3 and TRBJ2-5, with D unclear. Sequences were obtained from PBMCs. The CDR3 spells CAISEDFQETQYF. The DNA of the CDR3 is TGTGCCATCAGTGAGGACTTCCAAGAGACCCAGTACTTC.